Listed here are 20 T cell receptor beta chains from one sample, sequenced in a study of T cells in Graves' hyperthyroidism and ophthalmopathy. The source material, RNA transcripts, was used to amplify TCR beta CDR3 regions. The TCR CDR3 was amplified in a first-round RT-PCR using the HTBI primer set. One entry per CDR3 protein results from TCRdb running MiXCR on the multiplex PCR reads. The sample holds some 320,000 distinct CDR3 sequences, approximately 15% seen once. The sample was blood. The receptors originated from a woman between 40 and 55 years old with Graves' ophthalmopathy.

This clonotype was observed many times. V is TRBV12-3 or TRBV12-4 and J is TRBJ2-2, with 7 bases fitting TRBD2. J gave up 0 bases and V 2 bases, and 6 bases lay outside the gene matches. This CDR3 has 17 residues. CDR3 bases: TGTGCCAGCAGTTTACAGCGGGGATCACCGAACACCGGGGAGCTGTTTTTT. It is translated as CASSLQRGSPNTGELFF.

This clonotype came up many times. This rearrangement joins TRBV2 to TRBJ1-1; 12 bases align to TRBD1. V was pared by 5 bases and J by 0 bases, with 7 bases of the junction left unmatched. CDR1 and CDR2 from the germline V gene are SNHLY and FYNNEI. The CDR3 runs 17 residues. CDR3 residues: CASSPGQGAIMNTEAFF. CDR3 coding DNA: TGTGCCAGCAGTCCGGGACAGGGGGCAATTATGAACACTGAAGCTTTCTTT.

This clonotype showed up many times. The CDR3 spells CASSLLAKTEPEAFF. The DNA for the CDR3 is TGTGCCAGCAGTTTACTCGCAAAGACAGAACCTGAAGCTTTCTTT. This rearrangement joins TRBV27 to TRBJ1-1, with TRBD1 as a possible D gene (5 bases). CDR1 is MNHEY, CDR2 SMNVEV, per germline (reference sequence). The ends were cut back, 2 bases at V and 6 bases at J, with 16 bases in the middle. This CDR3 is 15 amino acids long.

This clonotype has a count of ten or more. V and J are TRBV27 and TRBJ2-6, with D unresolved. The germline CDR1 and CDR2 sequences are MNHEY and SMNVEV (reference sequence). Trimming removed 0 bases from V and 0 bases from J, with 15 bases in between. The CDR3 is 19 residues long. This CDR3 is CASSLSPPGPGSGANVLTF. The CDR3 DNA sequence: TGTGCCAGCAGTTTATCGCCCCCAGGCCCGGGCTCTGGGGCCAACGTCCTGACTTTC.

This clonotype was found many times. This chain uses TRBV7-2 with TRBJ2-5; 11 bases match TRBD2. The CDR3 runs 15 residues. V trimming: 3 bases; J trimming: 2 bases; junction bases outside the gene matches: 2. The germline V gene has CDR1 SGHTA and CDR2 FQGNSA. Here the CDR3 reads CASSFRLAGQETQYF. The CDR3 nucleotides read TGTGCCAGCAGCTTCAGACTAGCGGGGCAAGAGACCCAGTACTTC.

This clonotype was observed a handful of times. The chain joins TRBV19 to TRBJ1-1, with D unclear. CDR1 and CDR2 (germline): LNHDA, SQIVND (reference sequence). V was shortened by 3 bases and J by 2 bases, with 10 bases between the two germline ends. The CDR3 is 14 residues long. Here the CDR3 reads CASSIWADNTEAFF. The CDR3, as DNA: TGTGCCAGTAGTATTTGGGCGGATAACACTGAAGCTTTCTTT.

As concerns this clonotype: One junction end does not reproduce the germline sequence, and a read error may be involved. The rearrangement uses TRBV6-2 or TRBV6-3 and TRBJ1-1, with a possible D match to TRBD1 (5 bases). The CDR3 extends over 13 amino acids. The germline CDR1 and CDR2 sequences are MNHEY and SVGEGT. The chain's CDR3 is CATRQTMNTEAFF. As DNA, the CDR3 is TGCGCCACGAGACAGACCATGAACACTGAAGCTTTCTTT.

The sample holds one count of this clonotype. With a much larger clone just one base away, this may be a read error. The rearrangement joins TRBV24-1 to TRBJ2-3; D is possibly TRBD1 (5 bases). The end of the DNA fits TRBJ1-5 better, so the J call may be wrong. Per the germline V gene, CDR1 is KGHDR and CDR2 is SFDVKD. The CDR3 covers 13 residues. The CDR3 is CATSDRVADTQHF. In DNA, the CDR3 is TGTGCCACCAGTGACAGGGTCGCAGATACGCAGCATTTT.

This chain joins TRBV15 and TRBJ2-3, with 7 nucleotides matching TRBD2. Germline CDR1 and CDR2: LNHNV and YYDKDF (reference sequence). The J segment lost 0 bases and the V segment lost 0 bases, leaving 6 bases of the junction unmatched. The CDR3 is 17 residues long. The CDR3 here is CATSRDDGGGSTDTQYF. The CDR3 region has the DNA TGTGCCACCAGCAGAGATGATGGGGGGGGTAGCACAGATACGCAGTATTTT.

In this sample, this clonotype turned up many times. This chain connects TRBV7-6 to TRBJ2-3; D remains unclear. In germline, CDR1 is SGHVS, CDR2 FNYEAQ. V lost 4 bases and J lost 5, with 7 bases in between. The CDR3 covers 12 residues. In DNA, the CDR3 is TGTGCCAGCAGCTCTGCCGGAGATACGCAGTATTTT. It specifies CASSSAGDTQYF.

Comments on this clonotype: Sequence at one end of the junction differs from germline and may be a read error. This sequence joins TRBV28 and TRBJ1-1, with D possibly TRBD1 on 5 matching bases. Per germline, CDR1 MDHEN and CDR2 SYDVKM. The CDR3 runs to 11 residues. In DNA, the CDR3 is TGTGCCAGCAGTTTTGGGACTGAAGCTCTCTTT. Protein product: CASSFGTEALF.

This chain uses TRBV5-5 with TRBJ2-1, with D perhaps TRBD2 (6 bases). This CDR3 contains 15 residues. Germline V gene data show CDR1 as SGHKS and CDR2 as YYEKEE (reference sequence). The V and J ends lost 2 bases and 6 bases respectively, with 15 bases between them. The CDR3: CASSFWEAGRNEQFF. The CDR3 nucleotides are TGTGCCAGCAGCTTTTGGGAGGCAGGGCGCAATGAGCAGTTCTTC.

V and J are TRBV20-1 and TRBJ2-7; TRBD2 agrees at 7 bases. V lost 6 bases, J lost 3 bases, and 5 bases stayed unmatched. Germline CDR1 and CDR2: DFQATT and SNEGSKA (reference sequence). This CDR3 has 12 residues. The CDR3 DNA reads TGCAGTGCAGGACTAGTCGACTACGAGCAGTACTTC. This sequence encodes CSAGLVDYEQYF.

V usage is TRBV7-6 and J usage is TRBJ2-7; perhaps TRBD2 as D (6 bases). Trimming took off 5 bases at V and 2 bases at J, with 16 bases between the two ends. The length of the CDR3 is 15 residues. In germline, CDR1 is SGHVS, CDR2 FNYEAQ. This CDR3 reads CASSQGHGGTYEQYF. As DNA, the CDR3 is TGTGCCAGCAGCCAGGGCCACGGAGGGACCTACGAGCAGTACTTC. The complete variable domain, with remaining parts taken from reference TRBV7-6 and TRBJ2-7, reads GAGVSQSPRYKVTKRGQDVALRCDPISGHVSLYWYRQALGQGPEFLTYFNYEAQQDKSGLPNDRFSAERPEGSISTLTIQRTEQRDSAMYRCASSQGHGGTYEQYFGPGTRLTVT.

V is TRBV9 and J is TRBJ2-1, with D perhaps matching TRBD2 (6 bases). The germline V gene has CDR1 SGDLS and CDR2 YYNGEE. The CDR3 spans 15 residues. V was clipped by 0 bases and J by 8 bases, with 15 bases between them. In DNA form, the CDR3 reads TGTGCCAGCAGCGTAGTGGGAGGTATGGTGGATGAGCAGTTCTTC. Amino acid sequence: CASSVVGGMVDEQFF.

This clonotype was seen ten or more times. This chain links TRBV27 with TRBJ2-1; D perhaps matches TRBD1 (5 bases). Germline assignment: CDR1 MNHEY and CDR2 SMNVEV (reference sequence). Trimming took 7 bases from V and 7 from J, leaving 17 bases between them. This CDR3 comprises 14 residues. The CDR3 sequence: CASTSGLEGNEQFF. Here the CDR3 DNA reads TGTGCCAGCACCTCAGGGCTAGAAGGGAATGAGCAGTTCTTC.

This clonotype was observed at least ten times. The chain links TRBV27 to TRBJ1-4; D call uncertain. Trimming removed 2 bases from V and 0 bases from J, with 7 bases in between. This CDR3 comprises 15 residues. CDR1 and CDR2 (germline): MNHEY, SMNVEV (reference sequence). CDR3 bases: TGTGCCAGCAGTTTAACCTTTGCAACTAATGAAAAACTGTTTTTT. Its protein product is CASSLTFATNEKLFF.

The chain employs TRBV5-1 and TRBJ2-1; D not resolved. Germline V gene sequence: CDR1 SGHRS, CDR2 YFSETQ. The CDR3 is made up of 15 amino acids. V was pared by 0 bases and J by 4 bases, with 11 bases between. The CDR3 region is CASSLGQALYNEQFF. The CDR3 DNA reads as TGCGCCAGCAGCTTGGGTCAGGCCTTGTACAATGAGCAGTTCTTC.

This clonotype occurred a few times. This rearrangement joins TRBV10-3 to TRBJ2-1, with TRBD2 matching 9 bases. Germline V CDR1 and CDR2: ENHRY, SYGVKD. The CDR3 is 13 residues long. With 11 bases clipped from V and 4 bases from J, the junction kept 6 bases outside the gene matches. The DNA of the CDR3 is TGTGCCGCCTCTAGCGGGGCGTACAATGAGCAGTTCTTC. Translating gives CAASSGAYNEQFF.

This clonotype was recorded at least ten times. This chain uses TRBV2 with TRBJ2-7; D not certain. The germline CDR1 and CDR2 sequences are SNHLY and FYNNEI. CDR3 size: 13 residues. V was cut by 8 bases and J by 4 bases, with 15 bases left in between. The CDR3 bases are TGTGCCAGCGCACACACACAGAATTACGAGCAGTACTTC. This gives the protein CASAHTQNYEQYF.